The rows below give T cell receptor beta chains drawn from one sample of a study of neoadjuvant nivolumab and ipilimumab in lung cancer. Here immunoSEQ multiplex PCR was the method, and the copy in TCRdb shows in-frame clones only, minus some. The sample holds 40,000 to 55,000 clones, roughly 91% seen once. Sequences were derived from blood, sampled before neoadjuvant nivolumab, alone or with ipilimumab. These receptors were collected from an adult with non-small cell lung cancer. Some clones in this sample may be carry-over from other donors' samples. Both conserved end residues are part of each CDR3. D genes are given only for firm matches. Clone size is shown for a subset of rows, as once, few, many or a class of expanded clone.

D: -; V: TRBV5-1; size: -; J: TRBJ1-1; CDR3: CASKAGQSKSEAFF; DNA: TGCGCCAGCAAAGCCGGGCAGTCTAAGTCTGAAGCTTTCTTT
D: -; V: TRBV7-2; size: -; J: TRBJ2-1; CDR3: CASSPTGDGYNEQFF; DNA: TGTGCCAGCAGCCCAACCGGGGACGGATACAATGAGCAGTTCTTC
D: -; V: TRBV29-1; size: -; J: TRBJ2-5; CDR3: CSVKSITIVETQYF; DNA: TGCAGCGTTAAGTCTATAACTATCGTCGAGACCCAGTACTTC
D: -; V: TRBV7-2; size: -; J: TRBJ2-2; CDR3: CASSQSPTGELFF; DNA: TGTGCCAGCAGCCAAAGCCCCACCGGGGAGCTGTTTTTT
D: -; V: TRBV30; size: -; J: TRBJ2-7; CDR3: CAWSSRAYEQYF; DNA: TGTGCCTGGAGTTCCCGGGCCTACGAGCAGTACTTC
D: -; V: TRBV5-1; size: -; J: TRBJ2-6; CDR3: CASSLAVSSGANVLTF; DNA: TGCGCCAGCAGCTTGGCGGTGAGCTCTGGGGCCAACGTCCTGACTTTC
D: TRBD1; V: TRBV7-9; size: -; J: TRBJ2-5; CDR3: CASSPGGQGAQETQYF; DNA: TGTGCCAGCAGCCCTGGCGGACAGGGGGCCCAAGAGACCCAGTACTTC
D: -; V: TRBV14; size: -; J: TRBJ1-1; CDR3: CASSQIRYGVGTEAFF; DNA: TGTGCCAGCAGCCAAATTCGGTACGGGGTGGGCACTGAAGCTTTCTTT
D: TRBD1; V: TRBV6-1; size: -; J: TRBJ1-1; CDR3: CASRDRDTEAFF; DNA: TGTGCCAGCCGGGACAGGGACACTGAAGCTTTCTTT
D: -; V: TRBV25-1; size: -; J: TRBJ1-2; CDR3: CASVKRGNGYTF; DNA: TGTGCCAGCGTGAAGAGGGGGAACGGCTACACCTTC
D: -; V: TRBV19; size: -; J: TRBJ1-5; CDR3: CASSGQNQPQHF; DNA: TGTGCCAGTAGTGGGCAGAATCAGCCCCAGCATTTT
D: -; V: TRBV9; size: -; J: TRBJ2-2; CDR3: CASSVNTGELFF; DNA: TGTGCCAGCAGCGTCAACACCGGGGAGCTGTTTTTT
D: -; V: TRBV6-5; size: -; J: TRBJ2-7; CDR3: CATRVVGPSYEQYF; DNA: TGTGCCACCCGCGTCGTGGGCCCCTCCTACGAGCAGTACTTC
D: TRBD1; V: TRBV6-5; size: -; J: TRBJ1-4; CDR3: CASSYNPTTGTEKLFF; DNA: TGTGCCAGCAGTTACAACCCCACGACAGGGACCGAAAAACTGTTTTTT
D: -; V: TRBV29-1; size: -; J: TRBJ1-2; CDR3: CSVEGQTYGYTF; DNA: TGCAGCGTTGAGGGGCAGACCTATGGCTACACCTTC
D: -; V: TRBV5-1; size: -; J: TRBJ1-5; CDR3: CASSLAGVHNQPQHF; DNA: TGCGCCAGCAGCTTGGCCGGGGTCCACAATCAGCCCCAGCATTTT
D: -; V: TRBV20-1; size: -; J: TRBJ1-1; CDR3: CSVVWGTEAFF; DNA: TGCAGTGTTGTCTGGGGCACTGAAGCTTTCTTT
D: -; V: TRBV5-4; size: -; J: TRBJ1-1; CDR3: CASSSDNMNTEAFF; DNA: TGTGCCAGCAGCTCAGACAACATGAACACTGAAGCTTTCTTT
D: -; V: TRBV28; size: -; J: TRBJ2-7; CDR3: CASSSAGGGVYEQYF; DNA: TGTGCCAGCAGTTCCGCCGGCGGGGGCGTTTACGAGCAGTACTTC
D: TRBD1; V: TRBV11-3; size: once; J: TRBJ2-1; CDR3: CASSLGQSSYNEQFF; DNA: TGTGCCAGCAGCTTGGGACAGAGCTCCTACAATGAGCAGTTCTTC
D: -; V: TRBV6-5; size: -; J: TRBJ1-5; CDR3: CASSYSGDQPQHF; DNA: TGTGCCAGCAGTTACTCAGGGGATCAGCCCCAGCATTTT
D: TRBD2; V: TRBV7-9; size: -; J: TRBJ2-5; CDR3: CASSLGAGAAETQYF; DNA: TGTGCCAGCAGCTTAGGAGCGGGAGCTGCAGAGACCCAGTACTTC
D: TRBD2; V: TRBV7-2; size: -; J: TRBJ2-7; CDR3: CASSPLAAYEQYF; DNA: TGTGCCAGCAGCCCACTAGCGGCCTACGAGCAGTACTTC
D: -; V: TRBV11-2; size: -; J: TRBJ1-5; CDR3: CASSLRADQPQHF; DNA: TGTGCCAGCAGCTTAAGGGCCGATCAGCCCCAGCATTTT
D: -; V: TRBV19; size: -; J: TRBJ2-3; CDR3: CASSMSPRQDTQYF; DNA: TGTGCCAGTAGTATGTCCCCTCGACAGGATACGCAGTATTTT
D: TRBD1; V: TRBV5-1; size: -; J: TRBJ2-5; CDR3: CASSTGQGRETQYF; DNA: TGCGCCAGCAGCACCGGACAGGGGAGAGAGACCCAGTACTTC
D: TRBD2; V: TRBV5-4; size: -; J: TRBJ2-7; CDR3: CASSQKRDSYEQYF; DNA: TGTGCCAGCAGCCAAAAGCGGGACTCCTACGAGCAGTACTTC
D: -; V: TRBV7-7; size: -; J: TRBJ2-5; CDR3: CASSLGPQETQYF; DNA: TGTGCTAGCAGCTTAGGCCCTCAAGAGACCCAGTACTTC
D: TRBD1; V: TRBV11-2; size: few; J: TRBJ1-1; CDR3: CATLGGGEAFF; DNA: TGTGCCACCCTAGGGGGCGGAGAAGCTTTCTTT
D: TRBD1; V: TRBV11-2; size: -; J: TRBJ2-5; CDR3: CASSSPGGETQYF; DNA: TGTGCCAGCAGCTCTCCAGGGGGAGAGACCCAGTACTTC
D: -; V: TRBV18; size: -; J: TRBJ2-7; CDR3: CASSPVGGAYEQYF; DNA: TGTGCCAGCTCCCCAGTAGGGGGAGCCTACGAGCAGTACTTC
D: TRBD1; V: TRBV5-5; size: -; J: TRBJ2-5; CDR3: CASSGGTGIAETQYF; DNA: TGTGCCAGCAGCGGCGGGACAGGGATTGCGGAGACCCAGTACTTC